One and the same sample provided the 28 T cell receptor beta chains below, sequenced in a study of control samples from healthy donors and cancer patients. Using immunoSEQ multiplex PCR, the repertoire was profiled, and TCRdb retains in-frame clones only, with some absent. The table shows some 120,000 clones, with about 93% occurring only once. The sequencing sample was made of blood. The receptors come from a man aged 30 to 39 in good health.

In DNA form, the CDR3 reads TGTGCCAGCAGCTCTGTTAGGGGGGCCTCCTACAATGAGCAGTTCTTC. Its protein is CASSSVRGASYNEQFF. The V gene is TRBV11-2, the J gene TRBJ2-1; possibly TRBD1 or TRBD2 for D (6 bases each). Trimming removed 4 bases at V and 0 bases at J, with 13 bases between. CDR1 is SGHAT, CDR2 FQNNGV, per germline. The CDR3 covers 16 residues.

The chain joins TRBV6-5 to TRBJ2-2; 8 nucleotides align to TRBD1. The V segment lost 4 bases and the J segment 5 bases; nucleotides outside the gene matches: 3. There are 14 residues in the CDR3. Per the germline V gene, CDR1 is MNHEY and CDR2 is SVGAGI. CDR3 nucleotides: TGTGCCAGCAGTTGGGACAGGCGGACCGGGGAGCTGTTTTTT. Translation gives CASSWDRRTGELFF.

This chain connects TRBV13 to TRBJ2-1; 7 bases map to TRBD2. This CDR3 contains 15 residues. From germline, CDR1 is PRHDT and CDR2 FYEKMQ (reference sequence). The V and J ends lost 0 bases and 8 bases, in that order; junction bases with no gene match: 7. The CDR3: CASSLGGRAGDEQFF. CDR3 DNA sequence: TGTGCCAGCAGCTTAGGCGGCAGGGCGGGGGATGAGCAGTTCTTC.

This chain links TRBV6-6 with TRBJ2-3; TRBD1 matches 7 bases. The ends lost 5 bases at V and 5 bases at J; junction bases unmatched: 13. This CDR3 has 16 residues. Germline V gene data show CDR1 as MNHNY and CDR2 as SVGAGI (reference sequence). The CDR3 DNA follows: TGTGCCAGCAGTCCGGACAGGTTTTCTAGGAGAGATACGCAGTATTTT. Amino acids: CASSPDRFSRRDTQYF.

V and J are TRBV14 and TRBJ2-5; D ambiguous. The CDR3 extends over 13 amino acids. The germline gives CDR1 SGHDN, CDR2 FVKESK. Trimming pared 4 bases from V and 5 bases from J, leaving 11 bases between. CDR3: CASSPLGEETQYF. CDR3 nucleotide sequence: TGTGCCAGCAGCCCGTTAGGCGAGGAGACCCAGTACTTC.

The sample holds one count of this clone. V and J are TRBV27 and TRBJ1-6; D possibly corresponds to TRBD1 (6 bases). The V gene lost 2 bases and the J gene lost 14 bases, with 19 bases spanning the gap. This CDR3 comprises 15 residues. CDR1 and CDR2 (germline): MNHEY, SMNVEV (reference sequence). Here the CDR3 reads CASSLDGRDIRALHF. CDR3 DNA: TGTGCCAGCAGTTTAGATGGCAGGGACATTAGGGCCCTCCACTTT.

V and J are TRBV30 and TRBJ2-4, with D possibly TRBD2 on 5 matching bases. The CDR3 contains 15 residues. Germline CDR1 GTSNPN, CDR2 SVGIG (reference sequence). V was shortened by 0 bases and J by 4 bases, with 13 bases between the two germline ends. As DNA, the CDR3 is TGTGCCTGGAGTGTCGGGGTCACGGGGAAAAACATTCAGTACTTC. This gives the protein CAWSVGVTGKNIQYF.

V usage is TRBV4-2 and J usage is TRBJ1-1; D may be TRBD1 (6 bases). Germline loops: CDR1 LGHNA, CDR2 YNFKEQ. Trimming stripped 2 bases from V and 2 bases from J, with 9 bases between. The CDR3 spans 14 residues. CDR3 in DNA: TGTGCCAGCAGCCAACAACAGGGTAACACTGAAGCTTTCTTT. Translation gives CASSQQQGNTEAFF.

The V call is TRBV9, the J call TRBJ2-2; the D gene could be TRBD1 or TRBD2 (5 bases each). Germline V gene data show CDR1 as SGDLS and CDR2 as YYNGEE. Trimming took 2 bases from V and 2 from J, leaving 16 bases between them. The CDR3 is 17 residues long. The CDR3 is CASSVGTPKTNTGELFF. The CDR3 DNA sequence: TGTGCCAGCAGCGTGGGGACGCCTAAAACAAACACCGGGGAGCTGTTTTTT. The full variable domain, completed using reference TRBV9 and TRBJ2-2, is DSGVTQTPKHLITATGQRVTLRCSPRSGDLSVYWYQQSLDQGLQFLIQYYNGEERAKGNILERFSAQQFPDLHSELNLSSLELGDSALYFCASSVGTPKTNTGELFFGEGSRLTVL.

CDR3 residues: CASSSRQGLNTEAFF. In DNA, the CDR3 is TGTGCCAGCAGCTCTAGACAGGGCTTGAACACTGAAGCTTTCTTT. The chain employs TRBV11-2 and TRBJ1-1, with TRBD1 matching over 7 bases. Per the germline V gene, CDR1 is SGHAT and CDR2 is FQNNGV. This CDR3 is 15 amino acids long. Losses at the gene ends were 4 bases for V and 0 bases for J; bases not matched to a gene: 5.

The chain combines TRBV4-1 with TRBJ2-7, with D possibly called TRBD1 or TRBD2 (5 bases each). The CDR3 runs to 12 residues. The germline V gene encodes CDR1 MGHRA and CDR2 YSYEKL. V lost 5 bases, J lost 6 bases, and 11 bases lay in between. The CDR3 DNA is TGCGCCAGCAGCGACCGGGGCCCCGAGCAGTACGTC. This encodes CASSDRGPEQYV.

The genes are TRBV6-5 and TRBJ2-7; TRBD1 matches at 7 bases. CDR1 is MNHEY, CDR2 SVGAGI, per germline. CDR3 length equals 14 residues. The J segment lost 3 bases and the V segment lost 7 bases, leaving 9 bases of the junction unmatched. CDR3 loop: CASTRQGGFYEQYV. CDR3 nucleotides: TGTGCCAGCACCAGACAGGGTGGCTTCTACGAGCAGTACGTC.

This chain uses TRBV19 with TRBJ1-5, with no clear D. Trimming took 4 bases from V and 5 from J, leaving 12 bases between them. Germline CDR1 and CDR2: LNHDA and SQIVND (reference sequence). This CDR3 has 14 amino acids. The CDR3 DNA is TGTGCCAGTAGTAAGCGGTCCGTAGATCAGCCCCAGCATTTT. Protein sequence: CASSKRSVDQPQHF.

V and J are TRBV7-9 and TRBJ1-5; D gene uncertain. Germline V CDR1 and CDR2: SEHNR, FQNEAQ (reference sequence). Between the trimmed V and J ends, which lost 3 bases and 4 bases, there was a span of 22 bases. This CDR3 is 18 amino acids long. This chain's CDR3 is CASSLYGVNTYENQPQHF. Here the CDR3 DNA reads TGTGCCAGCAGCTTGTATGGGGTCAATACCTATGAAAATCAGCCCCAGCATTTT.

This clone was observed once. V is TRBV27 and J is TRBJ2-7, with D perhaps TRBD1 or TRBD2 (5 bases each). Germline CDR1 MNHEY, CDR2 SMNVEV (reference sequence). Trimming pared 8 bases from V and 3 bases from J, leaving 17 bases between. The CDR3 runs 14 residues. For the CDR3, the DNA is TGTGCCAGCCGAAAGTTTAGGGACCTCTACGAGCAGTACGTC. Encoded protein: CASRKFRDLYEQYV.

The chain joins TRBV6-6 to TRBJ2-5; 12 nucleotides align to TRBD2. CDR1 and CDR2 (germline): MNHNY, SVGAGI (reference sequence). This CDR3 has 18 amino acids. J was trimmed by 2 bases and V by 5 bases; bases with no gene match: 12. CDR3 in DNA: TGTGCCAGCAGTCCCCTAGCGGGGGGGCATAAGAGGCAAGAGACCCAGTACTTC. It translates to CASSPLAGGHKRQETQYF.

CDR3 DNA sequence: TGTGCCAGCAGCTTAGGACAGGGGACGGCTGGAAACACCATATATTTT. Its translation is CASSLGQGTAGNTIYF. This chain links TRBV7-2 with TRBJ1-3; the match to TRBD1 covers 8 bases. Germline V CDR1 and CDR2: SGHTA, FQGNSA. The CDR3 is made up of 16 amino acids. V trimming: 1 base; J trimming: 2 bases; junction bases outside the gene matches: 4.

This clone was picked up one time. J is TRBJ2-7 and V is TRBV11-2; D gene unclear. V was trimmed by 1 base and J by 2 bases, leaving 9 bases between them. This CDR3 contains 14 residues. CDR1 SGHAT and CDR2 FQNNGV come from the germline V gene. The CDR3 bases are TGTGCCAGCAGCTTAGTACCACTTACCTACGAGCAGTACTTC. This codes for CASSLVPLTYEQYF.

CDR3 loop: CASRQDGGEKLFF. The CDR3 nucleotides are TGTGCCAGCCGACAGGATGGGGGTGAAAAACTGTTTTTT. The chain links TRBV2 to TRBJ1-4, with TRBD1 as a possible D gene (6 bases). Germline CDR1 reads SNHLY; CDR2 reads FYNNEI. The V end lost 8 bases, the J end lost 7 bases, and 14 bases lay between the germline ends. CDR3 length: 13 amino acids. Full variable domain (rest looked up from reference TRBV2 and TRBJ1-4): EPEVTQTPSHQVTQMGQEVILRCVPISNHLYFYWYRQILGQKVEFLVSFYNNEISEKSEIFDDQFSVERPDGSNFTLKIRSTKLEDSAMYFCASRQDGGEKLFFGSGTQLSVL.

The V call is TRBV19, the J call TRBJ2-1, with 10 bases that match TRBD1. The CDR3 has 15 amino acids. The germline CDR1 and CDR2 sequences are LNHDA and SQIVND (reference sequence). With 4 bases clipped from V and 3 bases from J, the junction kept 3 bases outside the gene matches. CDR3 residues: CASSNRDRGYNEQFF. The CDR3 DNA follows: TGTGCCAGTAGTAACCGGGACAGGGGCTACAATGAGCAGTTCTTC. The entire variable domain, with the rest obtained from reference TRBV19 and TRBJ2-1, is as follows: DGGITQSPKYLFRKEGQNVTLSCEQNLNHDAMYWYRQDPGQGLRLIYYSQIVNDFQKGDIAEGYSVSREKKESFPLTVTSAQKNPTAFYLCASSNRDRGYNEQFFGPGTRLTVL.

This sequence joins TRBV7-2 and TRBJ2-1, with 14 bases fitting TRBD2. Germline V gene data show CDR1 as SGHTA and CDR2 as FQGNSA. The CDR3 covers 16 residues. J was trimmed by 6 bases and V by 4 bases; bases with no gene match: 5. DNA of the CDR3: TGTGCCAGCAGCTCGTGGACTAGCGGGGGGATCAATGAGCAGTTCTTC. It codes for CASSSWTSGGINEQFF.

This clone appeared a single time. The chain joins TRBV9 to TRBJ2-5, with TRBD2 matching 9 bases. Looked up from germline, CDR1 is SGDLS and CDR2 is YYNGEE. V shed 0 bases, J shed 1 base, and the junction held 7 bases outside the gene matches. The CDR3 consists of 17 residues. The DNA for the CDR3 is TGTGCCAGCAGCGTAGGCCTAGCGGGGAGAACCCAAGAGACCCAGTACTTC. Protein product: CASSVGLAGRTQETQYF.

The chain has TRBV3-1 (or the pseudogene TRBV3-2) and TRBJ1-1; D may be TRBD1 (5 bases). The CDR3 extends over 15 amino acids. Germline CDR1 and CDR2: LGHDT and YNNKEL (reference sequence). The V end was cut by 6 bases, the J end by 1 base, with 15 bases between. The CDR3 DNA reads TGTGCCAGCAGTCCTGACAGCCTTGGGAACACTGAAGCTTTCTTT. It yields the protein CASSPDSLGNTEAFF.

The rearrangement links TRBV6-5 to TRBJ1-2; no definite D call. Germline CDR1 is MNHEY and CDR2 is SVGAGI. The CDR3 sequence is 14 residues long. Between the trimmed V and J ends, which lost 7 bases and 6 bases, there was a span of 18 bases. The CDR3 DNA sequence: TGTGCCAGCACCCCCGGATTCCCACCCCATGGCTACACCTTC. Encoded protein: CASTPGFPPHGYTF.

This clone was detected once. V usage is TRBV28 and J usage is TRBJ1-1, with D possibly being TRBD1 (5 bases). Germline loops: CDR1 MDHEN, CDR2 SYDVKM. The CDR3 length is 14 residues. The V gene lost 3 bases and the J gene lost 7 bases, with 15 bases spanning the gap. The CDR3: CASSFQSGGFEAFF. In DNA form, the CDR3 reads TGTGCCAGCAGTTTCCAAAGCGGGGGGTTTGAAGCTTTCTTT.

V and J are TRBV7-2 and TRBJ1-2; D not certain. V was cut by 1 base and J by 6 bases, with 3 bases left in between. The germline CDR1 and CDR2 sequences are SGHTA and FQGNSA. CDR3 size: 11 residues. The CDR3 sequence: CASSLGDGYTF. DNA for the CDR3: TGTGCCAGCAGCTTAGGGGATGGCTACACCTTC.

The rearrangement uses TRBV6-5 and TRBJ1-4; D may be TRBD1 (6 bases). This CDR3 spans 15 amino acids. Germline assignment: CDR1 MNHEY and CDR2 SVGAGI. V lost 2 bases to trimming and J lost 8 bases, with 15 bases between them. DNA of the CDR3: TGTGCCAGCAGTTACGTCGGGGGGCGGGTGGAAAAACTGTTTTTT. Translating gives CASSYVGGRVEKLFF.

The CDR3 spells CASSVGQGAYNGEELFF. DNA of the CDR3: TGTGCCAGCAGCGTAGGCCAGGGGGCCTATAATGGTGAGGAGCTGTTTTTT. The V call is TRBV9, the J call TRBJ2-2; 8 nucleotides agree with TRBD1. The CDR3 is 17 amino acids. The junction had 14 bases not matched to a gene; V was cut back by 0 bases and J by 10 bases. Germline V gives CDR1 SGDLS, CDR2 YYNGEE.